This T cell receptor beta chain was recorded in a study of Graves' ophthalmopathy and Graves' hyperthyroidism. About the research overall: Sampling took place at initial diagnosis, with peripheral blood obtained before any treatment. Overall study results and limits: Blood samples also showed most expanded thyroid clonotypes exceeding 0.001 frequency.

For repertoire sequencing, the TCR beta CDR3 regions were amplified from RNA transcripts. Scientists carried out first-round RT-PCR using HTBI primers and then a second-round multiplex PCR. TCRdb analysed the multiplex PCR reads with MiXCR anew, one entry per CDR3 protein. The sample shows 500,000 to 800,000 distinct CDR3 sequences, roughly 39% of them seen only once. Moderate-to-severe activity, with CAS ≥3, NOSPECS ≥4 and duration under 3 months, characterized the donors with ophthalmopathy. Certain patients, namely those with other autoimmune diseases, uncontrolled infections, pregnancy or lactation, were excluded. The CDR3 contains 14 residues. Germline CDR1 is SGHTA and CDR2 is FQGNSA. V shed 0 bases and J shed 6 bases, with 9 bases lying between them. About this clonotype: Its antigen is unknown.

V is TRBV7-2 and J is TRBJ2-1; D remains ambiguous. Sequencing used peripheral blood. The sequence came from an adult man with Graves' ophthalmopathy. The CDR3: CASSLADNFNEQFF. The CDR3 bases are TGTGCCAGCAGCTTAGCCGACAACTTCAATGAGCAGTTCTTC.